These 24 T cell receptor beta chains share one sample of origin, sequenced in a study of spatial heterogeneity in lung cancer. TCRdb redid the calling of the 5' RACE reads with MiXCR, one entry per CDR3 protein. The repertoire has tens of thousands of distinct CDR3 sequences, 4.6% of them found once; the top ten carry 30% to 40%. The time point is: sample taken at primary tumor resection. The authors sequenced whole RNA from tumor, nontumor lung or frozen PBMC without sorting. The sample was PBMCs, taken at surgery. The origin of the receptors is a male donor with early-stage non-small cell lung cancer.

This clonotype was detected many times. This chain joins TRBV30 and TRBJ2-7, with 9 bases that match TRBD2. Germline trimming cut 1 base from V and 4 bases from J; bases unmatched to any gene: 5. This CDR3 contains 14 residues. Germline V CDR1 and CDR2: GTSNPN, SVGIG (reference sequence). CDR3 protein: CAWSDAGGLYEQYF. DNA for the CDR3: TGTGCCTGGAGTGACGCGGGAGGGCTTTACGAGCAGTACTTC.

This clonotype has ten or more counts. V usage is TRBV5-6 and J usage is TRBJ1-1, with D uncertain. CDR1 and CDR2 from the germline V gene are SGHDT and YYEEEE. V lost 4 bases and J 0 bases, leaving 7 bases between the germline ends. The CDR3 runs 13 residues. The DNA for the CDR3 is TGTGCCAGCAGCAGTGACATGAACACTGAAGCTTTCTTT. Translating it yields CASSSDMNTEAFF.

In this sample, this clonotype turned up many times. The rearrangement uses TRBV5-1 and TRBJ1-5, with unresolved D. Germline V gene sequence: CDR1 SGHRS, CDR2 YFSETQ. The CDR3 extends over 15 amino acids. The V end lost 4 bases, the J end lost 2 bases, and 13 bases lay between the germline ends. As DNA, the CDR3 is TGCGCCAGCAGCCCGGGTCTTGAAGGCAATCAGCCCCAGCATTTT. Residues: CASSPGLEGNQPQHF.

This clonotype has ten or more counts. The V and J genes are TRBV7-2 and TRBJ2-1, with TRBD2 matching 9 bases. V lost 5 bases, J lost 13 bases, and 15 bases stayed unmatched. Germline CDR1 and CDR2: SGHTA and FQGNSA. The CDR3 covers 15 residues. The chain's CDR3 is CASSPHPRGAGGQFF. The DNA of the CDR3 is TGTGCCAGCAGCCCCCACCCGCGGGGAGCGGGGGGCCAGTTCTTC.

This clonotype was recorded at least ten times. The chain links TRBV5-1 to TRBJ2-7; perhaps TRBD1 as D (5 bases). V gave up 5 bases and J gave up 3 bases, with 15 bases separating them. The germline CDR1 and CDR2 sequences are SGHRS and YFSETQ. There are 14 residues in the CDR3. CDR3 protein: CASSLAPQGYEQYF. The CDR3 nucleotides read TGCGCCAGCAGTCTGGCTCCTCAGGGCTACGAGCAGTACTTC.

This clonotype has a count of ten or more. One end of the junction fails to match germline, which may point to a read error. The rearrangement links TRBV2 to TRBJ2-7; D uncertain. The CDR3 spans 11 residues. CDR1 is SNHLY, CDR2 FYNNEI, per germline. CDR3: CASGVDSRANF. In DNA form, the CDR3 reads TGTGCCAGCGGGGTTGACTCACGCGCTAATTTC.

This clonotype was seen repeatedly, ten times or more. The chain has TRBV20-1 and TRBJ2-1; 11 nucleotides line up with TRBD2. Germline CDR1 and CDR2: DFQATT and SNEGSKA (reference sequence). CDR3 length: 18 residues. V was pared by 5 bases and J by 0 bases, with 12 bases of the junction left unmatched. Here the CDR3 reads CSALGTSGKGVSYNEQFF. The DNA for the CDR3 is TGCAGTGCTCTAGGGACTAGCGGCAAGGGGGTCTCCTACAATGAGCAGTTCTTC.

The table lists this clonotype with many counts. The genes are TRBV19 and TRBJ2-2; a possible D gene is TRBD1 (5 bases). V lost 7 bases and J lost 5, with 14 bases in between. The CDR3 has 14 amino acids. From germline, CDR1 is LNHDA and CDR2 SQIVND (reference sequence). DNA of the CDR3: TGTGCCAGTAAGGGGCAGAGTAGAACCGGGGAGCTGTTTTTT. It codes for CASKGQSRTGELFF.

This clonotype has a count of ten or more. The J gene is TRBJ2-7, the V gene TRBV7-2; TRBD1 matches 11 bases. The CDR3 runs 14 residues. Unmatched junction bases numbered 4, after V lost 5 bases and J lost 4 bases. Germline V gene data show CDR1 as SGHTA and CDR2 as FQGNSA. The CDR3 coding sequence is TGTGCCAGCAGCCTTGGACAGGGGGCGTACGAGCAGTACTTC. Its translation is CASSLGQGAYEQYF. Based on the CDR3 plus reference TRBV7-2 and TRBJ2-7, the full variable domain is GAGVSQSPSNKVTEKGKDVELRCDPISGHTALYWYRQSLGQGLEFLIYFQGNSAPDKSGLPSDRFSAERTGGSVSTLTIQRTQQEDSAVYLCASSLGQGAYEQYFGPGTRLTVT.

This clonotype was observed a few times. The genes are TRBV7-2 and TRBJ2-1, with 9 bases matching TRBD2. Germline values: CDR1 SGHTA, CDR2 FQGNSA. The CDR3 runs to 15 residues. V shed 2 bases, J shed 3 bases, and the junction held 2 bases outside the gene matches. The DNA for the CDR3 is TGTGCCAGCAGCTTAAGCGGGAGGCTCTACAATGAGCAGTTCTTC. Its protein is CASSLSGRLYNEQFF.

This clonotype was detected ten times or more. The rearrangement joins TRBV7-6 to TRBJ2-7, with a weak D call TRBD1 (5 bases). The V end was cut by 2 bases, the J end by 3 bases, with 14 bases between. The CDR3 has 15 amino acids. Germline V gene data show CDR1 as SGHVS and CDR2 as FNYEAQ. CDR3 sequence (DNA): TGTGCCAGCAGCTTAAGCAGGGCCACAGACTACGAGCAGTACTTC. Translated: CASSLSRATDYEQYF.

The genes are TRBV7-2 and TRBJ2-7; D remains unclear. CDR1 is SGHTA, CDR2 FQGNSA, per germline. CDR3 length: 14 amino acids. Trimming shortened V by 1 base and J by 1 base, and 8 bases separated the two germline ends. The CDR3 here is CASSLEGPSYEQYF. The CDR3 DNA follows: TGTGCCAGCAGCTTAGAAGGGCCTTCCTACGAGCAGTACTTC.

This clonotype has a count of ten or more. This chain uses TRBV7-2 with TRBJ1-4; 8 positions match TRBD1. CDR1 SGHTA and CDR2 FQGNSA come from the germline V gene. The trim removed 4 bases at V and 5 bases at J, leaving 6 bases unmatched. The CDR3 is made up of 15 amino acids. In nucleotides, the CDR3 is TGTGCCAGCAGCTCAAAAACAGGGGGGAATGAAAAACTGTTTTTT. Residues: CASSSKTGGNEKLFF.

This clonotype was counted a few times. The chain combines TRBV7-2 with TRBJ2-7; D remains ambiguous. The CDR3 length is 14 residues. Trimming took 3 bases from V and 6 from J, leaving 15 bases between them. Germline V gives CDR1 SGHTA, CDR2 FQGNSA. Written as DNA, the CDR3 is TGTGCCAGCAGCTTCCTACCTTACCCCGGCGAGCAGTACTTC. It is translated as CASSFLPYPGEQYF. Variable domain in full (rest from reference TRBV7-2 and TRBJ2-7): GAGVSQSPSNKVTEKGKDVELRCDPISGHTALYWYRQSLGQGLEFLIYFQGNSAPDKSGLPSDRFSAERTGGSVSTLTIQRTQQEDSAVYLCASSFLPYPGEQYFGPGTRLTVT.

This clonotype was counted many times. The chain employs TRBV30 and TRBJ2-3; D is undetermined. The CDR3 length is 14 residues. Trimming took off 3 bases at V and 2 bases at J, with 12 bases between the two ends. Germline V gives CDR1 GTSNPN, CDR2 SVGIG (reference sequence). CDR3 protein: CAWRPGITTDTQYF. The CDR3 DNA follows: TGTGCCTGGAGGCCGGGTATAACCACAGATACGCAGTATTTT.

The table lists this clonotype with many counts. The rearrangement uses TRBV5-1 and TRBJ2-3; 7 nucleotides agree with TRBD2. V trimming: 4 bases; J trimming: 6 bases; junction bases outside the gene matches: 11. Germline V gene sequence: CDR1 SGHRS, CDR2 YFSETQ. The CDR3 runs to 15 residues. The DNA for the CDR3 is TGCGCCAGCAGCCCGCGGACCAGCGGGGTTGATACGCAGTATTTT. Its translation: CASSPRTSGVDTQYF.

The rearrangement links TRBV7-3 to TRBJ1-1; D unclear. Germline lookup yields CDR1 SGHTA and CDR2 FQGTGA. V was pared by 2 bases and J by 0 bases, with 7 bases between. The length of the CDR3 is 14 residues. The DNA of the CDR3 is TGTGCCAGCAGCTTAGCCCAAATGAACACTGAAGCTTTCTTT. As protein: CASSLAQMNTEAFF.

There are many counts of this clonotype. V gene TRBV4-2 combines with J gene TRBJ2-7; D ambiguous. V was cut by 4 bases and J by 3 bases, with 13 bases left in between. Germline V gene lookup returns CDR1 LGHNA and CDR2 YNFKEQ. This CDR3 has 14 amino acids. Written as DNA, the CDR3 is TGTGCCAGCAGCCGCGGATCCCTTGACTACGAGCAGTACTTC. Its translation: CASSRGSLDYEQYF.

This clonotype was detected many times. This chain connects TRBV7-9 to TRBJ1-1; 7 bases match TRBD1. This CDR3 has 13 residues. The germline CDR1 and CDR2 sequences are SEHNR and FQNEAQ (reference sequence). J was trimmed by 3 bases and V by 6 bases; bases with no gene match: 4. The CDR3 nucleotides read TGTGCCAGCAGTTTTACAGGGGACACTGAAGCTTTCTTT. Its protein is CASSFTGDTEAFF. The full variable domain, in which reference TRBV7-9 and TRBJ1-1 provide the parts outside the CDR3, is DTGVSQNPRHKITKRGQNVTFRCDPISEHNRLYWYRQTLGQGPEFLTYFQNEAQLEKSRLLSDRFSAERPKGSFSTLEIQRTEQGDSAMYLCASSFTGDTEAFFGQGTRLTVV.

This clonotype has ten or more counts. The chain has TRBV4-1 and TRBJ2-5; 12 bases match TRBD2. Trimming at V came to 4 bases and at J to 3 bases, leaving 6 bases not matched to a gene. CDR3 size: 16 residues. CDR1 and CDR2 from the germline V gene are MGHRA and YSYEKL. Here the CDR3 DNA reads TGCGCCAGCAGCCTCTTGGGACTAGCGGGTAAAGAGACCCAGTACTTC. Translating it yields CASSLLGLAGKETQYF.

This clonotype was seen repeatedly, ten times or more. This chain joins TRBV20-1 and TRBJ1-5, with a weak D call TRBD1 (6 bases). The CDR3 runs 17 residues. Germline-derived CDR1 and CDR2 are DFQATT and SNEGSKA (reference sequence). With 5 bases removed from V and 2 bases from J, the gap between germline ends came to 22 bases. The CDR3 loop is CSALGEQGSGGNQPQHF. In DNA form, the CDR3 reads TGCAGTGCTTTAGGCGAACAGGGCTCAGGTGGCAATCAGCCCCAGCATTTT.

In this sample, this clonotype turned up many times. Here the CDR3 DNA reads TGTGCCAGCAGTTCGGGACAGCCGTTAACAGATACGCAGTATTTT. This gives the protein CASSSGQPLTDTQYF. The chain is built from TRBV27 and TRBJ2-3; 7 bases match TRBD1. Germline trimming cut 4 bases from V and 3 bases from J; bases unmatched to any gene: 7. CDR1 MNHEY and CDR2 SMNVEV come from the germline V gene (reference sequence). This CDR3 spans 15 amino acids.

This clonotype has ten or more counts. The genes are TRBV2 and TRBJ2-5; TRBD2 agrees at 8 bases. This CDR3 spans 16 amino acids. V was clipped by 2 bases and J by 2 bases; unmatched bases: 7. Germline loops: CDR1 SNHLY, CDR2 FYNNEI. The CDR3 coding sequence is TGTGCCAGCAGTGAACAGGGCGGGGGGATTCAAGAGACCCAGTACTTC. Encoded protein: CASSEQGGGIQETQYF.

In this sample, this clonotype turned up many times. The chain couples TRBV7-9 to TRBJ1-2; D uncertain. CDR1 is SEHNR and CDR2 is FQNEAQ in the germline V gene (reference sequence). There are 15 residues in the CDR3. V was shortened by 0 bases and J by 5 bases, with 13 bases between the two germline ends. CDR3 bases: TGTGCCAGCAGCTTAGCGCGGGGTGCCCTATATGGCTACACCTTC. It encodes CASSLARGALYGYTF.